This TCR beta chain was captured in a study of blood T cell repertoires in COVID-19 (dated by TCRdb to 2018 to 2020). Turning to the overall study: Collaborator samples came from the United States, Italy and Spain and covered acute and convalescent phases of COVID-19. Deeply sampled blood TCRbeta repertoires from subjects exposed to, actively infected with, or recovered from COVID-19 were included in the dataset. The repertoires were released in a freely available public database meant as a resource for research on the immune response to SARS-CoV-2. The prospective study material was composed of cDNA or gDNA derived from T cells, B-cell-depleted T cells, or PBMCs. The sample metadata nearly always contained a de-identified subject ID, COVID-19 status, age in years and sex. Samples came from the ongoing ImmuneRACE study (first 160 participants) plus 1,254 subjects from 6 global collaborators. HLA class I and class II types, where available, came from metadata supplied by the sample provider rather than from assay-based typing.

Results the study describes overall, beyond this receptor: How much clinical and demographic metadata was included differed by source and by participant, and the metadata was provided uncurated.

Based on the germline V gene, the CDR1 and CDR2 sequences are KGHSH and LQKENI. The germline V and J ends show losses of 6 bases and 5 bases respectively, and no gene match explains 16 bases of the junction. The CDR3 numbers 17 residues from cysteine through phenylalanine. The read is trimmed to its CDR3 DNA, 51 bases read in frame from base 1. For this clone: The target of this receptor is not known. The input lacks base qualities; no much larger clone sits a single base away.

TCRbeta CDR3 regions were amplified from genomic DNA using the immunoSEQ Assay, a bias-controlled multiplex PCR. The authors' analysis ran thus. Nucleated cell counts per sample were estimated from amplification of reference gene primers within the assay. Sequence reads were collapsed and filtered to measure the absolute abundance of every unique TCRbeta CDR3 rearrangement. Productive Simpson clonality was computed per sample as the square root of Simpson's diversity index over productive rearrangements. Imported from immuneACCESS, the table was reduced by TCRdb to in-frame sequences with V and J called. These copies leave out some clones; in studies compared against another copy, an unresolved V gene accounts for under half, and the cause of the remainder is not known. From that table come the V and J calls and clone size; the DNA was used to work out D and trimming. The sample table records approximately 220,000 clones; roughly 86% of these occur just once. The ten largest clones represent around 4% of the sample.

Participants in the prospective study were aged about 18 to 95 years, lived in some 24 United States geographic areas, and enrolled through a virtual design. In the prospective study, participants were assigned to cohorts based on the clinical history participants reported in a screening survey and a study questionnaire. In the prospective study, whole blood, serum and a nasopharyngeal or oropharyngeal swab were collected from each participant by mobile phlebotomists. Additional blood draws and questionnaires over an approximately 2-month period could optionally be provided by prospective study participants. Before DNA extraction, blood samples from the prospective study were shipped at room temperature or frozen.

The sequence was obtained from a woman in her thirties with acute COVID-19. The sequenced sample was PBMCs or T cells enriched from blood (not recorded which). The chain employs TRBV18 and TRBJ1-3, and TRBD1 aligns with 7 junction nucleotides. The nucleotides are TGTGCCAGCTCGCCGGTCTTAAGGGACAGAAAAAGAAACACCATATATTTT. This encodes CASSPVLRDRKRNTIYF. Outside the CDR3, residues come from the reference TRBV18 and TRBJ1-3 proteins, so the full variable domain is: NAGVMQNPRHLVRRRGQEARLRCSPMKGHSHVYWYRQLPEEGLKFMVYLQKENIIDESGMPKERFSAEFPKEGPSILRIQQVVRGDSAAYFCASSPVLRDRKRNTIYFGEGSWLTVV.